The 18 T cell receptor beta chains in this list originate from one sample, sequenced in a study of T cells expressing NK-cell markers. Using the 5' RACE reads, TCRdb records one entry per CDR3 protein without DNA. The sample shows 550,000 to 600,000 distinct CDR3 sequences, and 3.5% to 4.5% sits with its ten largest clones. Input material: blood T cells: a sorted CD56 or NKG2C T cell subset, CD4+ or CD8+ T cells, or bulk PBMC T cells (not recorded which). All receptors derive from a man aged 18 to 30 in good health.

The chain recombines TRBV12-3 or TRBV12-4 with TRBJ2-3; TCRdb picks TRBD1, but there is no DNA to check that call. The CDR3 is 16 amino acids. CDR3 region: CASSPRTGLSTDTQYF.

This sequence joins TRBV9 and TRBJ2-1; TCRdb calls TRBD1, which cannot be checked without DNA. CDR1 SGDLS and CDR2 YYNGEE come from the germline V gene. The length of the CDR3 is 13 residues. CDR3 region: CASSSGFLDEQFF. Variable domain in full (rest from reference TRBV9 and TRBJ2-1): DSGVTQTPKHLITATGQRVTLRCSPRSGDLSVYWYQQSLDQGLQFLIQYYNGEERAKGNILERFSAQQFPDLHSELNLSSLELGDSALYFCASSSGFLDEQFFGPGTRLTVL.

The V and J genes are TRBV12-3 or TRBV12-4 and TRBJ2-6; TCRdb selects TRBD1, and the lack of DNA leaves this call unchecked. The CDR3 runs to 17 residues. The CDR3 spells CASSLDRGWEGANVLTF.

The chain combines TRBV6-2 or TRBV6-3 with TRBJ2-1; TCRdb's D call of TRBD2 is untestable without DNA. Germline values: CDR1 MNHEY, CDR2 SVGEGT. The CDR3 runs to 16 residues. The chain's CDR3 is CASSYGAGGDYNEQFF.

The genes are TRBV30 and TRBJ2-1; TCRdb calls TRBD1, which cannot be checked without DNA. This CDR3 has 12 residues. Germline V gene sequence: CDR1 GTSNPN, CDR2 SVGIG (reference sequence). The CDR3 loop is CAWSARFHEQFF.

This rearrangement joins TRBV7-2 to TRBJ2-1; TCRdb designates TRBD1, a call that cannot be tested without DNA. This CDR3 has 16 amino acids. Germline V gene data show CDR1 as SGHTA and CDR2 as FQGNSA. CDR3 in amino acids: CASSLEGSGTYNEQFF.

The gene calls are TRBV5-6 and TRBJ1-2; TCRdb designates TRBD1, a call that cannot be tested without DNA. Germline lookup yields CDR1 SGHDT and CDR2 YYEEEE. This CDR3 contains 15 residues. The CDR3 is CASSPDRVPNYGYTF.

CDR3 protein: CASSQDLTGDTDTQYF. The genes are TRBV4-3 and TRBJ2-3; TCRdb picks TRBD1, but there is no DNA to check that call. Germline CDR1 reads LGHNA; CDR2 reads YSLEER. The CDR3 length is 16 residues.

The chain has TRBV20-1 and TRBJ2-5; TCRdb reports TRBD2, a call that lacks DNA to check it against. Germline values: CDR1 DFQATT, CDR2 SNEGSKA (reference sequence). The CDR3 length is 22 residues. CDR3: CSASLPWASGTSGSWGQETQYF.

The V and J genes are TRBV29-1 and TRBJ2-1; TCRdb designates TRBD2, a call that cannot be tested without DNA. The CDR3 extends over 15 amino acids. Germline-derived CDR1 and CDR2 are SQVTM and ANQGSEA. CDR3 sequence: CSVDGLAGLHNEQFF.

The rearrangement joins TRBV20-1 to TRBJ1-5; absent DNA, TCRdb's TRBD1 call cannot be checked. Germline V gives CDR1 DFQATT, CDR2 SNEGSKA (reference sequence). The CDR3 is 12 residues long. CDR3 protein: CSARQGEQPQHF.

The V and J genes are TRBV7-8 and TRBJ2-1; there is no DNA to check the TCRdb D call of TRBD1. CDR1 SGHVS and CDR2 FQNEAQ come from the germline V gene. CDR3 length: 13 residues. This CDR3 is CASTHGTSSEQFF.

This sequence joins TRBV27 and TRBJ2-2. The CDR3 is made up of 16 amino acids. CDR1 and CDR2 (germline): MNHEY, SMNVEV (reference sequence). CDR3 residues: CASSLLVFANTGELFF.

The V gene is TRBV5-1, the J gene TRBJ1-5; TCRdb's D call of TRBD1 is untestable without DNA. This CDR3 has 14 residues. Germline CDR1 SGHRS, CDR2 YFSETQ. The CDR3: CASSWTGMGQPQHF.

The genes are TRBV11-2 and TRBJ2-7; TCRdb picks TRBD2, but there is no DNA to check that call. Germline values: CDR1 SGHAT, CDR2 FQNNGV. CDR3 length: 19 amino acids. The chain's CDR3 is CASSPGSTSSRPSSYEQYF.

The rearrangement links TRBV6-2 or TRBV6-3 to TRBJ2-5; TCRdb calls TRBD2, which cannot be checked without DNA. Germline V gives CDR1 MNHEY, CDR2 SVGEGT. There are 15 residues in the CDR3. This chain's CDR3 is CASSYSREGRETQYF.

Here the CDR3 reads CASSSLAGWVEETQYF. The chain has TRBV5-1 and TRBJ2-5; TCRdb proposes TRBD2, but this gene call is untestable without DNA. The CDR3 consists of 16 residues. Germline V CDR1 and CDR2: SGHRS, YFSETQ.

The chain couples TRBV6-1 to TRBJ1-5; TCRdb indicates TRBD1, and absent DNA this call remains unverified. Germline V gene data show CDR1 as MNHNS and CDR2 as SASEGT. The CDR3 has 16 residues. CDR3 residues: CASSPGVRHSSQPQHF.